This is a list of T cell receptor beta chains from one sample in a study of blood T cell repertoires in COVID-19. Sequenced by immunoSEQ multiplex PCR; TCRdb stores in-frame clones only, minus some. The repertoire holds 110,000 to 150,000 clones, with roughly 80% as singletons. Sequenced material: peripheral blood. The receptors were sampled from a man between 65 and 80 years old who had recovered from COVID-19. The CDR3 runs from the conserved cysteine through the conserved F or W. Fields, in order: J gene, V gene, D gene, clone size, CDR3 DNA, CDR3 protein. The D gene is left open where the match is weak. Only some rows state a clone size, as once, few, many or a class for expanded clones.

TRBJ2-1	TRBV7-3	.	.	TGTGCCAGCAGCCAATCCCCGGGAAATGAGCAGTTCTTC	CASSQSPGNEQFF
TRBJ1-6	TRBV23-1	.	.	TGCGCCAGCAGTCAAAGAATTCCTCTATTCTGTAATTCACCCCTCCACTTT	CASSQRIPLFCNSPLHF
TRBJ1-2	TRBV7-2	TRBD1	.	TGTGCCAGCAGCTTAGCACAGGGGCATGGCTACACCTTC	CASSLAQGHGYTF
TRBJ2-7	TRBV4-1	TRBD2	.	TGCGCCAGCAGCCAAGCCCCCGGACTAGCAGATAATTTGGAGCAGTACTTC	CASSQAPGLADNLEQYF
TRBJ2-7	TRBV5-1	.	.	TGCGCCAGCTCCCGGGACTCCTGGACCTACGAGCAGTACTTC	CASSRDSWTYEQYF
TRBJ1-1	TRBV4-1	TRBD1	few	TGCGCCAGCAGCGACAGGGGCTACACTGAAGCTTTCTTT	CASSDRGYTEAFF
TRBJ2-2	TRBV24-1	.	.	TGTGCCACCGCCGAGGTGGGCGGGGAGCTGTTTTTT	CATAEVGGELFF
TRBJ2-1	TRBV19	TRBD1	.	TGTGCCAGTAGTCTGGCGGACAGGGAGTTCGATGAGCAGTTCTTC	CASSLADREFDEQFF
TRBJ2-1	TRBV11-2	TRBD2	.	TGTGCCAGCAGCTTAAGAGGGAGGGACTACAATGAGCAGTTCTTC	CASSLRGRDYNEQFF
TRBJ2-5	TRBV27	TRBD2	few	TGTGCCAGCAGTTTAAACATTGAAGGCGGGAGGGCCGGGGAGACCCAGTACTTC	CASSLNIEGGRAGETQYF